Listed below are T cell receptor beta chains from one sample, sequenced in a study of shared clonotypes between healthy human individuals. The assay was immunoSEQ multiplex PCR, and TCRdb's table has in-frame clones only and misses some. This repertoire shows 660,000 or so clones, 90% to 97% found once; its top ten account for about 0.12%. Sequencing input: naive CD8+ T cells sorted from blood. The receptors stem from a woman aged 30 to 39 in good health. The CDR3 runs from the conserved cysteine through the conserved F or W. The D gene is left open where the match is weak. Where a row states a size, it is once, few, many or the class of an expanded clone; other rows omit it.

TRBJ2-1 | - | TRBV5-1 | TRBD2 | CAPSWREGPLGNEQFF | TGCGCCCCAAGTTGGCGGGAGGGTCCTTTGGGGAATGAGCAGTTCTTC
TRBJ1-2 | - | TRBV19 | - | CASSKQDRYGYTF | TGTGCCAGCAGCAAACAGGATCGGTACGGCTACACCTTC
TRBJ2-7 | once | TRBV28 | - | CASSLSHTNSYEQYF | TGTGCCAGCAGTTTAAGTCATACCAATTCCTACGAGCAGTACTTC
TRBJ1-1 | - | TRBV10-3 | TRBD1 | CAARDRTNTEAFF | TGTGCCGCCCGGGACAGGACTAACACTGAAGCTTTCTTT
TRBJ2-1 | - | TRBV19 | - | CASRPGGGHNEQFF | TGTGCCAGTAGGCCCGGGGGCGGCCACAATGAGCAGTTCTTC
TRBJ2-7 | - | TRBV27 | - | CASKAANYEQYF | TGTGCCAGTAAGGCTGCGAATTACGAGCAGTACTTC
TRBJ2-7 | - | TRBV14 | TRBD2 | CASSRSPGLAPYEQYF | TGTGCCAGCAGCCGCAGCCCGGGACTAGCCCCTTACGAGCAGTACTTC
TRBJ2-7 | - | TRBV29-1 | - | CSVEGAYEQYF | TGCAGCGTTGAAGGTGCCTACGAGCAGTACTTC
TRBJ2-3 | - | TRBV7-3 | - | CASSLTVGGIAYF | TGTGCCAGCAGCTTAACGGTGGGCGGGATAGCGTATTTT
TRBJ2-7 | - | TRBV28 | TRBD2 | CASTRGEREPSYEQYF | TGTGCCAGTACCCGAGGGGAGCGGGAACCCTCCTACGAGCAGTACTTC
TRBJ1-1 | few | TRBV7-9 | - | CASSYGTGTEAFF | TGTGCCAGCAGCTATGGGACCGGCACTGAAGCTTTCTTT
TRBJ1-5 | - | TRBV28 | - | CASSLEQESNQPQHF | TGTGCCAGCAGTTTAGAACAGGAGAGCAATCAGCCCCAGCATTTT
TRBJ2-7 | - | TRBV30 | - | CAWSADSAEQYF | TGTGCCTGGAGTGCCGACAGCGCGGAGCAGTACTTC
TRBJ1-1 | - | TRBV5-6 | - | CASSLEGDPTEAFF | TGTGCCAGCAGCTTGGAAGGGGATCCCACTGAAGCTTTCTTT
TRBJ2-7 | once | TRBV11-3 | TRBD1 | CASSTGTGRNEQYF | TGTGCCAGCAGCACCGGGACAGGGAGGAACGAGCAGTACTTC
TRBJ2-7 | - | TRBV19 | - | CASSMLAPPDEQYF | TGTGCCAGTAGTATGTTAGCTCCTCCGGACGAGCAGTACTTC
TRBJ2-5 | once | TRBV6-1 | - | CASSEAQWLSQETQYF | TGTGCCAGCAGTGAAGCGCAGTGGCTTTCGCAAGAGACCCAGTACTTC
TRBJ2-1 | - | TRBV7-2 | TRBD2 | CASSQLAGPYNEQFF | TGTGCCAGCAGCCAGCTAGCGGGCCCCTACAATGAGCAGTTCTTC
TRBJ2-1 | - | TRBV27 | - | CASSFSREKSYNEQFF | TGTGCCAGCAGTTTCTCACGGGAGAAATCCTACAATGAGCAGTTCTTC
TRBJ2-7 | - | TRBV7-2 | - | CASSKEGLSYEQYF | TGTGCCAGCAGCAAAGAAGGTCTTTCCTACGAGCAGTACTTC
TRBJ1-2 | - | TRBV6-5 | - | CASSYSNGRGYTF | TGTGCCAGCAGTTACTCGAATGGACGAGGCTACACCTTC
TRBJ2-3 | - | TRBV5-1 | - | CASSSGTDTQYF | TGCGCCAGCAGCTCAGGCACAGATACGCAGTATTTT
TRBJ2-7 | - | TRBV6-1 | TRBD2 | CASSEADGRGYEQYF | TGTGCCAGCAGTGAAGCGGACGGGAGGGGTTACGAGCAGTACTTC
TRBJ2-3 | - | TRBV5-1 | - | CASSESGQTMNTQYF | TGCGCCAGCAGCGAGTCCGGACAGACCATGAATACGCAGTATTTT
TRBJ1-2 | - | TRBV27 | TRBD1 | CASRTGGGGYTF | TGTGCCAGCAGGACAGGGGGGGGTGGCTACACCTTC
TRBJ2-7 | once | TRBV5-1 | - | CASSLRSGDPLEQYF | TGCGCCAGCAGCTTGCGGTCGGGAGACCCGCTCGAGCAGTACTTC
TRBJ1-1 | - | TRBV2 | - | CASSDTPGNTEAFF | TGTGCCAGCAGTGATACCCCAGGGAACACTGAAGCTTTCTTT
TRBJ2-1 | once | TRBV4-2 | TRBD2 | CASSQEETSGDEQFF | TGTGCCAGCAGCCAAGAAGAAACTAGCGGGGATGAGCAGTTCTTC
TRBJ2-4 | - | TRBV2 | - | CASWGSKNIQYF | TGTGCCAGCTGGGGCAGCAAAAACATTCAGTACTTC